These T cell receptor beta chains were read from a single sample in a study of beta chain features in type 1 diabetes. Assay: immunoSEQ multiplex PCR; the TCRdb copy retains only in-frame clones and omits some. Of around 400,000 clones in the sample, over 10% were seen once. Sequenced sample: naive CD4+ T cells from blood. These receptors came from a man aged 18 to 30 in good health. Both conserved end residues are part of each CDR3. A D gene is named only where the DNA matches it firmly. Rows give clone size only sometimes, using once, few, many, or a class for an expanded clone.

TRBJ2-3 NA TRBD2 TRBV7-3 TGTGCCAGCAGCTCAAGGGGACTACCCACGGTTGGGACGCAGTATTTT CASSSRGLPTVGTQYF
TRBJ2-7 few NA TRBV21-1 TGTGCCAGCAGCAAAGTTTCCTTTGGCGGGACCCCCTACGAGCAGTACTTC CASSKVSFGGTPYEQYF
TRBJ1-3 NA TRBD1 TRBV30 TGTGCCTGGAAGGGGGCATACACCATATATTTT CAWKGAYTIYF
TRBJ1-4 NA NA TRBV30 TGTGCCTGGCACAGGGACCCAACTGGCGAAAAACTGTTTTTT CAWHRDPTGEKLFF
TRBJ2-1 few TRBD2 TRBV19 TGTGCCAGTAGTATCTGGCTAGCGGGATCCACCCGCTCCTACAATGAGCAGTTCTTC CASSIWLAGSTRSYNEQFF
TRBJ2-3 once TRBD2 TRBV7-2 TGTGCCAGCAGCTCCCGGACTAGCGGGCTGGGAGATACGCAGTATTTT CASSSRTSGLGDTQYF
TRBJ1-5 few TRBD1 TRBV28 TGTGCCAGCAGCAGGACAGGGGTAGCACAGCCCCAGCATTTT CASSRTGVAQPQHF
TRBJ1-5 NA TRBD1 TRBV6-5 TGTGCCACCGCGGGACAGGGTACTCAGCCCCAGCATTTT CATAGQGTQPQHF
TRBJ2-3 NA TRBD2 TRBV7-3 TGTGCCAGCAGCTTAGGAGCGGGAGATGGTACAGATACGCAGTATTTT CASSLGAGDGTDTQYF
TRBJ1-4 NA TRBD1 TRBV28 TGTGCCAGCAGTTTGGACAGGGCCAATGAAAAACTGTTTTTT CASSLDRANEKLFF
TRBJ2-5 NA NA TRBV9 TGTGCCAGCAGCGCCTCTCAAGAGACCCAGTACTTC CASSASQETQYF
TRBJ2-3 few TRBD2 TRBV5-1 TGCGCCAGCAGCCTGGGACTAGCGGGAGATACGCAGTATTTT CASSLGLAGDTQYF
TRBJ2-3 NA TRBD2 TRBV10-2 TGCGCCAGCAGTCGCCTCCGGACTAGCGGGAGAACAGATACGCAGTATTTT CASSRLRTSGRTDTQYF
TRBJ1-5 NA TRBD1 TRBV30 TGTGCCTGGAGTCACAGGGGGAATCAGCCCCAGCATTTT CAWSHRGNQPQHF
TRBJ2-1 NA NA TRBV7-2 TGTGCCAGCAGCTTAGTCCCCGGGTACAATGAGCAGTTCTTC CASSLVPGYNEQFF
TRBJ1-1 few TRBD1 TRBV7-6 TGTGCCAGCAGCCTCGACAGGGTGAACACTGAAGCTTTCTTT CASSLDRVNTEAFF
TRBJ2-2 NA NA TRBV5-1 TGCGCCAGCAGCTTCGACAGGCCAAACACCGGGGAGCTGTTTTTT CASSFDRPNTGELFF
TRBJ2-5 few TRBD2 TRBV30 TGTGCCTGGAGCCGACGACTAGCGGGAGGGCAAGAGACCCAGTACTTC CAWSRRLAGGQETQYF
TRBJ2-5 few NA TRBV10-3 TGTGCCATCAGGGGCCCCGGCAGGGGAGAGACCCAGTACTTC CAIRGPGRGETQYF
TRBJ2-4 few NA TRBV5-1 TGCGCCAGCAGCTTGGCCTTAGGACAAGGTAACATTCAGTACTTC CASSLALGQGNIQYF